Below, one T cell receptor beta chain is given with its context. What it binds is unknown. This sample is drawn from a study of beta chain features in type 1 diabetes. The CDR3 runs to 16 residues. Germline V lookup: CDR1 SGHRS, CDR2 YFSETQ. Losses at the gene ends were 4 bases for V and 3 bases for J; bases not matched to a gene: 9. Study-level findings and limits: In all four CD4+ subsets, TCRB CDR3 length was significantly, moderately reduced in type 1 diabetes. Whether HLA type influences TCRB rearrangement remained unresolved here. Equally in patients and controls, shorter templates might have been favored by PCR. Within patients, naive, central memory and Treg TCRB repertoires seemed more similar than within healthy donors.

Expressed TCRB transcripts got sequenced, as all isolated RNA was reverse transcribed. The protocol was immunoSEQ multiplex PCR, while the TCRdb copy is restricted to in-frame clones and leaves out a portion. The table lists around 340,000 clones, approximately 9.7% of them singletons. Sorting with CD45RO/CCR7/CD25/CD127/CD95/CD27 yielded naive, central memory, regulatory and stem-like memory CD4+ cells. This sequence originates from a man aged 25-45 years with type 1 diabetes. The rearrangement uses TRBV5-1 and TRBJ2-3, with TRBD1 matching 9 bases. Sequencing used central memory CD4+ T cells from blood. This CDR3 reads CASSQGDRAQTDTQYF. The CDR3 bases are TGCGCCAGCAGCCAAGGGGACAGGGCCCAAACAGATACGCAGTATTTT.